This passage covers 19 T cell receptor beta chains from one sample sequenced in a study of Ad26.COV2.S vaccination and SARS-CoV-2 variants. Treatment given: some 20 received Ad26.COV2.S at low or high dose, single or two shots; about 5 received placebo; per-sample allocation not given. Material that was analyzed had been drawn on day 63 after the first vaccine or placebo injection. Assay: immunoSEQ multiplex PCR; the TCRdb copy retains only in-frame clones and omits some. The repertoire has about 400,000 clones, 85% to 90% of them found once; the top ten carry about 4%. The sequences come from peripheral blood, collected in a trial of Ad26.COV2.S vaccine versus placebo. The receptor source for this set is a person between 18 and 65 years old who received the Ad26.COV2.S COVID-19 vaccine or a placebo.

The chain has TRBV25-1 and TRBJ2-5; TRBD2 matches at 9 bases. Germline CDR1 reads MGHDK; CDR2 reads SYGVNS. The CDR3 runs to 15 residues. Trimming cost V 5 bases and J 1 base; bases outside gene matches: 5. This CDR3 reads CASSFAGGIQETQYF. CDR3 sequence (DNA): TGTGCCAGCAGTTTTGCGGGGGGGATCCAAGAGACCCAGTACTTC.

V and J are TRBV28 and TRBJ1-6, with 10 bases identical to TRBD1. After removal of 5 bases from V and 7 bases from J, the junction contained 8 bases not matched to a gene. The CDR3 is 16 residues long. Germline V lookup: CDR1 MDHEN, CDR2 SYDVKM. CDR3 loop: CASSHRQGALNSPLHF. The DNA for the CDR3 is TGTGCCAGCAGTCACCGACAGGGGGCCTTGAATTCACCCCTCCACTTT.

The J gene is TRBJ2-5, the V gene TRBV7-9, with D perhaps TRBD1 (5 bases). CDR3 size: 15 residues. The ends were cut back, 4 bases at V and 5 bases at J, with 17 bases in the middle. CDR1 is SEHNR, CDR2 FQNEAQ, per germline (reference sequence). CDR3 amino acids: CASSSNGRVVETQYF. For the CDR3, the DNA is TGTGCCAGCAGCTCCAATGGCAGGGTGGTGGAGACCCAGTACTTC.

The rearrangement uses TRBV15 and TRBJ1-4; 12 bases agree with TRBD1. Germline V gene data show CDR1 as LNHNV and CDR2 as YYDKDF (reference sequence). CDR3 length: 16 amino acids. J was trimmed by 3 bases and V by 6 bases; bases with no gene match: 5. DNA of the CDR3: TGTGCCACCAGGGGGGGGACAGGGGGCCCTAATGAAAAACTGTTTTTT. Protein: CATRGGTGGPNEKLFF.

The J gene is TRBJ2-2, the V gene TRBV6-5; D assignment may be TRBD1 or TRBD2 (5 bases each). V was pared by 8 bases and J by 5 bases, with 18 bases between. The CDR3 has 15 residues. From germline, CDR1 is MNHEY and CDR2 SVGAGI. CDR3 residues: CASGSWARETGELFF. The CDR3 DNA is TGTGCCAGCGGGAGCTGGGCCAGGGAAACCGGGGAGCTGTTTTTT.

The gene calls are TRBV7-2 and TRBJ2-7; TRBD1 is a possible D gene (6 bases). Trimming took 1 base from V and 0 from J, leaving 13 bases between them. The germline CDR1 and CDR2 sequences are SGHTA and FQGNSA. CDR3 size: 16 residues. CDR3 in DNA: TGTGCCAGCAGCTTAGACCCGGACAGATACTCCTACGAGCAGTACTTC. Translation gives CASSLDPDRYSYEQYF.

The V and J genes are TRBV7-9 and TRBJ2-3; no reliable D call. Germline V gene sequence: CDR1 SEHNR, CDR2 FQNEAQ (reference sequence). Trimming pared 7 bases from V and 4 bases from J, leaving 12 bases between. The CDR3 length is 13 residues. The CDR3 protein is CASTLGIADTQYF. The CDR3 DNA sequence: TGTGCCAGCACTCTGGGGATCGCAGATACGCAGTATTTT.

V and J are TRBV6-5 and TRBJ2-1; D unclear. The CDR3 extends over 14 amino acids. Trimming shortened V by 6 bases and J by 0 bases, and 9 bases separated the two germline ends. Germline V gene data show CDR1 as MNHEY and CDR2 as SVGAGI. The CDR3 spells CASSQVSSYNEQFF. CDR3 bases: TGTGCCAGCAGCCAAGTAAGCTCCTACAATGAGCAGTTCTTC.

This sequence joins TRBV2 and TRBJ2-1, with TRBD2 matching 13 bases. Germline CDR1 reads SNHLY; CDR2 reads FYNNEI. The CDR3 contains 14 residues. J gave up 6 bases and V 6 bases, and 2 bases lay outside the gene matches. Here the CDR3 DNA reads TGTGCCAGCAGAGGACTAGCGGGGGTCAATGAGCAGTTCTTC. It yields the protein CASRGLAGVNEQFF.

The chain is built from TRBV11-2 and TRBJ2-7; TRBD2 aligns across 9 bases. The germline CDR1 and CDR2 sequences are SGHAT and FQNNGV. The CDR3 loop spans 16 amino acids. The V gene end was trimmed by 6 bases and the J gene end by 0 bases; junction bases not matched to a gene: 9. The CDR3 DNA follows: TGTGCCAGCAGACGCATACTAGCGGGCGTCTCCTACGAGCAGTACTTC. It translates to CASRRILAGVSYEQYF.

The CDR3 spells CASPGKKCDYEQYF. The CDR3 DNA follows: TGTGCCAGCCCCGGGAAAAAATGCGACTACGAGCAGTACTTC. The chain joins TRBV9 to TRBJ2-7; a weak D match, TRBD2 (5 bases). Looked up from germline, CDR1 is SGDLS and CDR2 is YYNGEE. V was shortened by 7 bases and J by 3 bases, with 17 bases between the two germline ends. The CDR3 runs to 14 residues.

This chain links TRBV27 with TRBJ2-1, with 8 bases that match TRBD2. After removal of 6 bases from V and 2 bases from J, the junction contained 9 bases not matched to a gene. Germline CDR1 and CDR2: MNHEY and SMNVEV (reference sequence). CDR3 size: 16 residues. For the CDR3, the DNA is TGTGCCAGCAGCTTCCGCGGGACTAGAGCCTACAATGAGCAGTTCTTC. It codes for CASSFRGTRAYNEQFF.

The rearrangement links TRBV5-8 to TRBJ1-5; possible D gene TRBD1, 5 bases. CDR3 length equals 15 residues. Trimming removed 4 bases from V and 5 bases from J, with 16 bases in between. The germline CDR1 and CDR2 sequences are SGHTS and YDEGEE. The CDR3 here is CASSHRHRDHQPQHF. CDR3 in DNA: TGTGCCAGCAGCCATAGACATAGGGACCATCAGCCCCAGCATTTT.

The chain has TRBV7-2 and TRBJ1-2; 8 bases map to TRBD1. Germline V lookup: CDR1 SGHTA, CDR2 FQGNSA. Germline trimming cut 1 base from V and 0 bases from J; bases unmatched to any gene: 7. CDR3 length: 17 amino acids. CDR3 DNA sequence: TGTGCCAGCAGCTTAGTAACAGGGGGATTAGCTAACTATGGCTACACCTTC. As protein: CASSLVTGGLANYGYTF.

The chain uses TRBV11-2 and TRBJ2-7, with 9 positions matching TRBD2. CDR3 length: 15 amino acids. J gave up 9 bases and V 2 bases, and 11 bases lay outside the gene matches. The germline V gene has CDR1 SGHAT and CDR2 FQNNGV. This CDR3 is CASSLRERGAPVQYF. The CDR3 nucleotides read TGTGCCAGCAGCTTACGCGAGCGGGGGGCTCCCGTGCAGTACTTC.

CDR3: CASSRMIGQGETQYF. The CDR3 coding sequence is TGTGCCAGCAGCCGAATGATAGGACAGGGAGAGACCCAGTACTTC. The J gene is TRBJ2-5, the V gene TRBV5-5, with 8 bases lining up with TRBD1. V lost 4 bases, J lost 4 bases, and 9 bases stayed unmatched. The germline gives CDR1 SGHKS, CDR2 YYEKEE (reference sequence). This CDR3 contains 15 residues.

The chain uses TRBV28 and TRBJ1-1; no clear D gene. Trimming stripped 5 bases from V and 7 bases from J, with 11 bases between. Looked up from germline, CDR1 is MDHEN and CDR2 is SYDVKM. The CDR3 sequence is 12 residues long. The CDR3, as DNA: TGTGCCAGCAGTCAGGACGGCCGTGAAGCTTTCTTT. As protein: CASSQDGREAFF.

The chain joins TRBV7-2 to TRBJ2-7, with D possibly being TRBD1 or TRBD2 (5 bases each). The V and J ends lost 5 bases and 2 bases respectively, with 19 bases between them. Germline V gene lookup returns CDR1 SGHTA and CDR2 FQGNSA. The CDR3 has 16 amino acids. CDR3 bases: TGTGCCAGCAGCGTCCCCCTCGAGGGGCCAGCCTACGAGCAGTACTTC. This sequence encodes CASSVPLEGPAYEQYF.

The chain combines TRBV3-1 (or the pseudogene TRBV3-2) with TRBJ2-7; 9 bases match TRBD1. Trimming at V came to 1 base and at J to 4 bases, leaving 5 bases not matched to a gene. CDR1 is LGHDT, CDR2 YNNKEL, per germline (reference sequence). CDR3 length: 15 residues. CDR3 protein: CASSQGRGTGYEQYF. The CDR3 region has the DNA TGTGCCAGCAGCCAAGGCCGCGGGACAGGGTACGAGCAGTACTTC.